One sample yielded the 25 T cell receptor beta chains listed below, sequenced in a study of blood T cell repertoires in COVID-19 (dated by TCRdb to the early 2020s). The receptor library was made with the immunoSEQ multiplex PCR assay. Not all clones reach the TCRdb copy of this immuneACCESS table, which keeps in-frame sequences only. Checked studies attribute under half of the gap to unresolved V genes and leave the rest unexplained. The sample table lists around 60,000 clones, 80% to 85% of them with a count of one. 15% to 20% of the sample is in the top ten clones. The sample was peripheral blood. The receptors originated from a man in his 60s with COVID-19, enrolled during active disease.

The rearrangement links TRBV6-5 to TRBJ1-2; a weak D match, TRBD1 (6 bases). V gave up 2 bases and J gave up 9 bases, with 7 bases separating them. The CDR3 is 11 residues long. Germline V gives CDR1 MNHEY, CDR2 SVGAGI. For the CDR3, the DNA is TGTGCCAGCAGTTACCAGGGGAGCTACACCTTC. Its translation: CASSYQGSYTF.

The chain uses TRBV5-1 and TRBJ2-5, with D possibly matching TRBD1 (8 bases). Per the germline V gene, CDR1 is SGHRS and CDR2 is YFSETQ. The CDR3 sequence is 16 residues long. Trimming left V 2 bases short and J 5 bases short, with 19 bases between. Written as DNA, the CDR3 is TGCGCCAGCAGCTTTGGACCAACAGGGGGAGGGGAGACCCAGTACTTC. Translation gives CASSFGPTGGGETQYF.

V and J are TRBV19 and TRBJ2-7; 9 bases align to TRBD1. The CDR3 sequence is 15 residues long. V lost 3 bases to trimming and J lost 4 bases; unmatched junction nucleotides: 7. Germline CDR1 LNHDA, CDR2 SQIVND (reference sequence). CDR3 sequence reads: CASSIGPGQGYEQYF. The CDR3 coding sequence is TGTGCCAGTAGTATTGGGCCGGGACAGGGATACGAGCAGTACTTC.

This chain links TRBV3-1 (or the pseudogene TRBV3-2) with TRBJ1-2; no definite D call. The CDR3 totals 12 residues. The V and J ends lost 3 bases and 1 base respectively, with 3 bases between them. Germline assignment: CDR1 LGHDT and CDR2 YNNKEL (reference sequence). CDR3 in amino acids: CASSHLNYGYTF. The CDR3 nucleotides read TGTGCCAGCAGCCATCTTAACTATGGCTACACCTTC.

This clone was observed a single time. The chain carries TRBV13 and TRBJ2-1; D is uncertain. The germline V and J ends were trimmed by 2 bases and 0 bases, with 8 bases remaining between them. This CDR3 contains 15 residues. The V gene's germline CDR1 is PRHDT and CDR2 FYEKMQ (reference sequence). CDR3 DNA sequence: TGTGCCAGCAGCTTACAGGTTAGCTCCTACAATGAGCAGTTCTTC. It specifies CASSLQVSSYNEQFF.

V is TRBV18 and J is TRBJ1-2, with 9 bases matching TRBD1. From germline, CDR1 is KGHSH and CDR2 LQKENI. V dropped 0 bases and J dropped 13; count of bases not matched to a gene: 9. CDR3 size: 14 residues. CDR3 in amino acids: CASSPPTGQGSATF. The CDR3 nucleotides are TGTGCCAGCTCACCACCCACCGGACAGGGGTCGGCCACCTTC.

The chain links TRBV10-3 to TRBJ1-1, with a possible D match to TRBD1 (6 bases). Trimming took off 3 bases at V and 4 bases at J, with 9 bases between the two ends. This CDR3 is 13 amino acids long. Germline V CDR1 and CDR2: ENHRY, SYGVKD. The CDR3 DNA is TGTGCCATCAGTGATTTAGGGGGCACTGAAGCTTTCTTT. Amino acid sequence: CAISDLGGTEAFF.

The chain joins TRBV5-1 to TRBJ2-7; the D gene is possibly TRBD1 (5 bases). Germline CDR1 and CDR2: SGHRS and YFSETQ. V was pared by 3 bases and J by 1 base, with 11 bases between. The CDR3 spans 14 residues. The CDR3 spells CASSYDSRSYEQYF. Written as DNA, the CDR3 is TGCGCCAGCAGCTATGACAGTAGGTCCTACGAGCAGTACTTC.

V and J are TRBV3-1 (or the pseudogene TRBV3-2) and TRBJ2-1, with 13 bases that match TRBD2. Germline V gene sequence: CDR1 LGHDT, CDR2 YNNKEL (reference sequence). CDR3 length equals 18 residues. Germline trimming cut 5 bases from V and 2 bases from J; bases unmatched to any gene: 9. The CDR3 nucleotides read TGTGCCAGCAGCGAGACTAGCGGGGGGCTCAGAGCCTACAATGAGCAGTTCTTC. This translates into CASSETSGGLRAYNEQFF.

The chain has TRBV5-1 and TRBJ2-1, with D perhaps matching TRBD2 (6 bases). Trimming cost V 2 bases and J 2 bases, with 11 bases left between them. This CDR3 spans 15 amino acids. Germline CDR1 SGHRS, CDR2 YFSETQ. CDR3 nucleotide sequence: TGCGCCAGCAGCTTTGGGCTAGCGCCCTACAATGAGCAGTTCTTC. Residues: CASSFGLAPYNEQFF.

As DNA, the CDR3 is TGCGCCAGCAGCTTGGAAGGAGATCCCGGGACTGCGGAGACCCAGTACTTC. Translating gives CASSLEGDPGTAETQYF. V is TRBV5-1 and J is TRBJ2-5; maybe TRBD2 (6 bases). CDR1 is SGHRS, CDR2 YFSETQ, per germline. The V end was cut by 0 bases, the J end by 5 bases, with 20 bases between. The CDR3 extends over 17 amino acids.

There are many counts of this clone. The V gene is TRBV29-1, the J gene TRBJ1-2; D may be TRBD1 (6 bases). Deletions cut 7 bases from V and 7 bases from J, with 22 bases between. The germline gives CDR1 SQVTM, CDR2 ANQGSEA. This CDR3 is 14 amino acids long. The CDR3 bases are TGCAGCGGGGATCGGGGGGGCGATAGTAGTGGCTACACCTTC. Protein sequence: CSGDRGGDSSGYTF.

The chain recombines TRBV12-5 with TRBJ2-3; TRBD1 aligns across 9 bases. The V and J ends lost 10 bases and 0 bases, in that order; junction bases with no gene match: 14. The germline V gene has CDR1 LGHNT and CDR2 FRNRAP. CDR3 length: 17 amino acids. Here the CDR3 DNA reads TGTGCTACCCCCCCGGACAGGGGTCCCACTAGCACAGATACGCAGTATTTT. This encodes CATPPDRGPTSTDTQYF. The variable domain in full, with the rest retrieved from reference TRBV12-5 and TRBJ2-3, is DARVTQTPRHKVTEMGQEVTMRCQPILGHNTVFWYRQTMMQGLELLAYFRNRAPLDDSGMPKDRFSAEMPDATLATLKIQPSEPRDSAVYFCATPPDRGPTSTDTQYFGPGTRLTVL.

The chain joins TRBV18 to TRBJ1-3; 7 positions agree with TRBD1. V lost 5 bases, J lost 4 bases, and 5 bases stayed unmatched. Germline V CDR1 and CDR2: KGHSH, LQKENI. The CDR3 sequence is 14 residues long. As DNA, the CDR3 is TGTGCCAGCTCAGAGGACAGGACAGGAAACACCATATATTTT. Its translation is CASSEDRTGNTIYF.

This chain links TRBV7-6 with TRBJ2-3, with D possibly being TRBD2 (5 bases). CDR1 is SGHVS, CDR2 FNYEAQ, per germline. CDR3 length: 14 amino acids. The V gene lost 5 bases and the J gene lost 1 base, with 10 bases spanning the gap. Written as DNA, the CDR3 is TGTGCCAGCAGCGTACGGGGTGGCACAGATACGCAGTATTTT. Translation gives CASSVRGGTDTQYF.

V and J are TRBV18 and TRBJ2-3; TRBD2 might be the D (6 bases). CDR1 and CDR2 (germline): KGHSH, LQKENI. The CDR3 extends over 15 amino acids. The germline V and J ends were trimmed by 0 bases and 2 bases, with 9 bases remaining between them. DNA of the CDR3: TGTGCCAGCTCACCACCCGGGGGAGTCACAGATACGCAGTATTTT. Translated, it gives CASSPPGGVTDTQYF.

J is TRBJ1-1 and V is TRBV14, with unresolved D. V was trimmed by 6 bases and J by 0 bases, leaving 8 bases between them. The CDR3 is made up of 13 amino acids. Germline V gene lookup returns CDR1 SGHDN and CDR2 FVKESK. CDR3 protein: CASSETVNTEAFF. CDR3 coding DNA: TGTGCCAGCAGTGAAACAGTGAACACTGAAGCTTTCTTT.

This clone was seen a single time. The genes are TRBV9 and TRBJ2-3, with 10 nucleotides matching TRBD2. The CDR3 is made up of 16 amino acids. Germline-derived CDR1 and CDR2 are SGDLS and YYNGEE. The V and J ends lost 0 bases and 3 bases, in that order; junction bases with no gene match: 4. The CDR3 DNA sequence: TGTGCCAGCAGCGTAGGGGCTAGCGGGAGAACAGATACGCAGTATTTT. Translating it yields CASSVGASGRTDTQYF. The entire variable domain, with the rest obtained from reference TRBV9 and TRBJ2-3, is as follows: DSGVTQTPKHLITATGQRVTLRCSPRSGDLSVYWYQQSLDQGLQFLIQYYNGEERAKGNILERFSAQQFPDLHSELNLSSLELGDSALYFCASSVGASGRTDTQYFGPGTRLTVL.

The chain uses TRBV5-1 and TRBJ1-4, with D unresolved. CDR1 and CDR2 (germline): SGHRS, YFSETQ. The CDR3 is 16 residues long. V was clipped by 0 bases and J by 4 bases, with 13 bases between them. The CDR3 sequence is CASSLAEGPHNEKLFF. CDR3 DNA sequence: TGCGCCAGCAGCTTGGCAGAGGGCCCCCATAATGAAAAACTGTTTTTT.

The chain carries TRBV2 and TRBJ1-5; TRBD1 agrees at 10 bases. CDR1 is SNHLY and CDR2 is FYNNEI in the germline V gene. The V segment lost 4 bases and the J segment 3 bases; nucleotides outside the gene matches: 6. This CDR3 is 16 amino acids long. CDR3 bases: TGTGCCAGCAGTGTATTTGGACAGGGGGTCAATCAGCCCCAGCATTTT. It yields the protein CASSVFGQGVNQPQHF. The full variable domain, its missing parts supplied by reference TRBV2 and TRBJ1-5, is EPEVTQTPSHQVTQMGQEVILRCVPISNHLYFYWYRQILGQKVEFLVSFYNNEISEKSEIFDDQFSVERPDGSNFTLKIRSTKLEDSAMYFCASSVFGQGVNQPQHFGDGTRLSIL.

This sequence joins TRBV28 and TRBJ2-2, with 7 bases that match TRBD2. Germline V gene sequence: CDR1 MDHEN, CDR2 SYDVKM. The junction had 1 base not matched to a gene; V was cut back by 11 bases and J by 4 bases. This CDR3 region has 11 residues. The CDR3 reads CAGGGTGELFF. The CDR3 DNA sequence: TGTGCCGGGGGGGGCACCGGGGAGCTGTTTTTT.

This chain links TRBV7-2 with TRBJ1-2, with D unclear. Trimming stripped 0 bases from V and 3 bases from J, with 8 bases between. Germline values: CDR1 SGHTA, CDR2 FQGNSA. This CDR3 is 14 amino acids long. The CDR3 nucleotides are TGTGCCAGCAGCTTAGCTTCGGGAGACTATGGCTACACCTTC. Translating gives CASSLASGDYGYTF.

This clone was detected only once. CDR3 in DNA: TGTGCCAGCAGTGAGCAGGGGGCGAGGTATGGCTACACCTTC. It codes for CASSEQGARYGYTF. V and J are TRBV2 and TRBJ1-2; the match to TRBD1 covers 8 bases. V gave up 3 bases and J gave up 5 bases; unmatched junction bases: 5. CDR1 is SNHLY and CDR2 is FYNNEI in the germline V gene. This CDR3 region has 14 residues.

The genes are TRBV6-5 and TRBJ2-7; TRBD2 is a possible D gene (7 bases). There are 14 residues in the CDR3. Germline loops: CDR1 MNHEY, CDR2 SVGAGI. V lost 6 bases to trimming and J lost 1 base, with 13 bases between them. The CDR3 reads CASSWGGNSYEQYF. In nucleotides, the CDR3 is TGTGCCAGCAGCTGGGGGGGCAATTCCTACGAGCAGTACTTC.

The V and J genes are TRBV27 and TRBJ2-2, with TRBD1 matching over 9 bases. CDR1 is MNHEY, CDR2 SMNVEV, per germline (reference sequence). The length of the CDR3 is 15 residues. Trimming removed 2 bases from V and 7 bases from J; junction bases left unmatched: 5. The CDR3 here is CASSLGQGRGGELFF. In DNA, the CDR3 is TGTGCCAGCAGTTTAGGACAGGGGCGCGGCGGGGAGCTGTTTTTT.